This T cell receptor beta chain was captured by sequencing in a study of spatial heterogeneity in lung cancer. On the study more broadly: Strong correlation linked TCR transcript counts in tumor regions to a T cell module score derived from matched bulk RNA-seq. The average count in raw reads for each unique TCR and UMI combination exceeded eight appearances. The study's findings and limits: Tumor mutation count correlated with how many alpha and beta TCRs expanded intratumorally. Tracking of ubiquitous and regional nonsynonymous mutations by counts of ubiquitous and regional expanded TCRs, respectively, was seen.

Indicated time point: sample taken at primary tumor resection. Unsorted tumor, nontumor lung tissue or cryopreserved PBMC supplied the whole RNA. In this sample, this clonotype turned up once. Its target is not known. This may stem from a read error, because a much larger clone lies one nucleotide away. As the CDR3 is not closed by the conserved phenylalanine or tryptophan, this likely results from a read error. TCRdb itself ran the 5' RACE reads through MiXCR, one entry per CDR3 protein. This sample has 6,500 to 8,500 distinct CDR3 sequences, with roughly 2.9% found just once. The germline CDR1 and CDR2 sequences are SGHDT and YYEEEE. V was trimmed by 0 bases and J by 2 bases, leaving 12 bases between them. The CDR3 loop spans 15 amino acids.

The receptor comes from a male donor with early-stage non-small cell lung cancer. This chain links TRBV5-6 with TRBJ2-7; no definite D call. The source material was lung tumor tissue, sampled at surgery. The CDR3, as DNA: TGTGCCAGCAGCTTGGAAAGGGAAGACCCCTACGAGCAGTACTTA. This sequence encodes CASSLEREDPYEQYL.